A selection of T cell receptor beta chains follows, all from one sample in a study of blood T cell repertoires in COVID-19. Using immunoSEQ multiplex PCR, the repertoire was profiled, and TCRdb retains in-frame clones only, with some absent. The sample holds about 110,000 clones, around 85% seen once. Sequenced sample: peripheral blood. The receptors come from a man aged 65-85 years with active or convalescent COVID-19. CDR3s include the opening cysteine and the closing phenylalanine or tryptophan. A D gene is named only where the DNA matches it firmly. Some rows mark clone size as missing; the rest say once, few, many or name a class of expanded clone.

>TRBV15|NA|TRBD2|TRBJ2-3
TGTGCCACCAGCAGATCAGCGGGGGGGGCAGATACGCAGTATTTT
CATSRSAGGADTQYF
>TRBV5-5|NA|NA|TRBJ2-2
TGTGCCAGCAGCTTAATACTGAACACCGGGGAGCTGTTTTTT
CASSLILNTGELFF
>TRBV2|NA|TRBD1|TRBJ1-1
TGTGCCAGCAGGGAAGACAGGGGCGGCGAAGCTTTCTTT
CASREDRGGEAFF
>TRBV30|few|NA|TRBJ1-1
TGTGCCTGGAGCAGGGAAAACACTGAAGCTTTCTTT
CAWSRENTEAFF
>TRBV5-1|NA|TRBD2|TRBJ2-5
TGCGCCAGCAGCGGGGGGACTAGCGGGAGGGGAGAGACCCAGTACTTC
CASSGGTSGRGETQYF
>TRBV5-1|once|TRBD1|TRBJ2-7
TGCGCCAGCAGCTTGGGACAGGGGAGGACCTACGAGCAGTACTTC
CASSLGQGRTYEQYF
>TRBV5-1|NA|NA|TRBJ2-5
TGCGCCAGCAGCTCCGTAACAGGGAATCAAGAGACCCAGTACTTC
CASSSVTGNQETQYF
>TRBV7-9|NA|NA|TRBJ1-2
TGTGCCAGCGGGCTCTATGGCTACACCTTC
CASGLYGYTF
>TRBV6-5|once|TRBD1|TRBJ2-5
TGTGCCAGCAGTTACATATTGGGACAGCAAGAGACCCAGTACTTC
CASSYILGQQETQYF
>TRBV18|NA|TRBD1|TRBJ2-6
TGTGCCAGCTCGCCGGACAGGCAAGTTGGGGCCAACGTCCTGACTTTC
CASSPDRQVGANVLTF
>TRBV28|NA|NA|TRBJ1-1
TGTGCCAGCAGTCGCCCATCCCAGGGAAACACTGAAGCTTTCTTT
CASSRPSQGNTEAFF
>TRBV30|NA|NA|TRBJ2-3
TGTGCCTGGGGCAAGCGGGCCACAGATACGCAGTATTTT
CAWGKRATDTQYF
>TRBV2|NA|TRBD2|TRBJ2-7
TGTGCCAGCAGACTAGCGGTAACCTACTCCTACGAGCAGTACTTC
CASRLAVTYSYEQYF
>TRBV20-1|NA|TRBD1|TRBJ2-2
TGCAGTGCTAGTGATCCCCGGACAGGGCGGACCGGGGAGCTGTTTTTT
CSASDPRTGRTGELFF
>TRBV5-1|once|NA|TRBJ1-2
TGCGCCAGCAGCTACGACAGTACCCCATCCTATGGCTACACCTTC
CASSYDSTPSYGYTF
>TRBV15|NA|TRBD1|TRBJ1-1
TGTGCCACCACCTGGGGCACAGACAGGGGTAGGGACACTGAAGCTTTCTTT
CATTWGTDRGRDTEAFF
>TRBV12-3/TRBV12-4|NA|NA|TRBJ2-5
TGTGCCAGCAGCGTCGGAGAGACCCAGTACTTC
CASSVGETQYF
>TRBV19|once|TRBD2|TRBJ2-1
TGTGCCAGTAGTAGGAGCGGGGGGGCATACAATGAGCAGTTCTTC
CASSRSGGAYNEQFF
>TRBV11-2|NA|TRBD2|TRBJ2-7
TGTGCCAGCAGCCCCAGTTGGGGACTAGCGGGAGGCTACGAGCAGTACTTC
CASSPSWGLAGGYEQYF
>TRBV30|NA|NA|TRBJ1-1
TGTGCCTGGAGGTTCCAGGAGAACACTGAAGCTTTCTTT
CAWRFQENTEAFF
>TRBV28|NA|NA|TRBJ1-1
TGTGCCAGCAGTTTGAGGGGGGGCTGGAACACTGAAGCTTTCTTT
CASSLRGGWNTEAFF
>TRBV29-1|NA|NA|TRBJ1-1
TGCAGCGGCCTTCGAGGGCAGACTGAAGCTTTCTTT
CSGLRGQTEAFF
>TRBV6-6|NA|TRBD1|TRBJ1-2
TGTGCCAGCAGTTACGGAGGGGGCGAGGGCTACACCTTC
CASSYGGGEGYTF
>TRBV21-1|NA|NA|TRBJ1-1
TGTGCCACAACAAGAGGGGGCACTGAAGCTTTCTTT
CATTRGGTEAFF
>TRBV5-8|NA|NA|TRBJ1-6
TGTGCCAGCAGCTTATTACAGGGCGGGCGGTCACCCCTCCACTTT
CASSLLQGGRSPLHF